The following is a T cell receptor beta chain sequence with its context. This sample was included in a study of T cell responses to AZD1222 COVID-19 vaccine. The data were produced by immunoSEQ multiplex PCR, yet TCRdb's version contains in-frame clones alone and is incomplete. The sample lists some 64,000 clones; around 90% were seen once. The V gene lost 6 bases and the J gene lost 3 bases, with 20 bases spanning the gap. Germline lookup yields CDR1 SGDLS and CDR2 YYNGEE. The CDR3 runs to 16 residues. The source is an adult who received the MenACWY meningococcal vaccine as a control. The V call is TRBV9, the J call TRBJ2-3; either TRBD1 or TRBD2 may supply D (6 bases each). Sequenced here: peripheral blood, sampled 28 days after the second dose of the MenACWY control vaccine. The CDR3 reads CASIRGEGGRTDTQYF. CDR3 DNA sequence: TGTGCCAGCATTAGAGGAGAAGGGGGGCGAACAGATACGCAGTATTTT.